This T cell receptor beta chain was documented in a study of cytomegalovirus exposure and HLA in healthy donors. Primers included in the PCR were 60 Vbeta and 13 Jbeta primers. Sequencing used immunoSEQ multiplex PCR; TCRdb keeps in-frame clones, though not all of them. The sample carries under 130,000 clones, 50% to 65% recorded once. Study observations and caveats: HLA allele associations emerged for about 16,000 TCR beta sequences in a later analysis, at 0.05 false discovery rate.

Trimming removed 7 bases at V and 1 base at J, with 13 bases between. The CDR3 consists of 14 residues. Germline CDR1 and CDR2: MNHEY and SVGAGI. A word on this clone: Its target is unknown.

This clonotype was sampled from a man aged 25 to 40 in good health and CMV-seropositive. The sequenced sample was PBMCs. The chain recombines TRBV6-5 with TRBJ2-5; maybe TRBD2 (5 bases). CDR3 in amino acids: CASKPGLSQETQYF. The CDR3 bases are TGTGCCAGCAAACCAGGACTGTCCCAAGAGACCCAGTACTTC.